The 16 T cell receptor beta chains below all came from one sample that was sequenced in a study of blood T cell repertoires in COVID-19. The method was immunoSEQ multiplex PCR; TCRdb's version includes in-frame clones alone and lacks a portion of them. This repertoire shows about 140,000 clones, around 80% found once; its top ten account for approximately 9.5%. The sample comprised peripheral blood. These receptors were taken from a woman older than 75 in a cohort sampled during active or convalescent COVID-19.

The chain carries TRBV28 and TRBJ1-5; D call uncertain. This CDR3 has 16 amino acids. Germline values: CDR1 MDHEN, CDR2 SYDVKM. The V end lost 3 bases, the J end lost 1 base, and 13 bases lay between the germline ends. In DNA, the CDR3 is TGTGCCAGCAGTTTTCTCGGGAGTTGGAGCAATCAGCCCCAGCATTTT. Translating it yields CASSFLGSWSNQPQHF.

The chain recombines TRBV10-3 with TRBJ1-1; the match to TRBD1 covers 9 bases. Trimming took 2 bases from V and 1 from J; bases not matched to a gene: 5. The length of the CDR3 is 16 residues. CDR1 and CDR2 (germline): ENHRY, SYGVKD. The CDR3 protein is CAISEGTGLANTEAFF. CDR3 DNA: TGTGCCATCAGTGAGGGGACAGGGTTAGCGAACACTGAAGCTTTCTTT.

The chain is built from TRBV4-2 and TRBJ2-5; 11 nucleotides line up with TRBD1. Trimming removed 5 bases from V and 1 base from J; junction bases left unmatched: 12. CDR1 is LGHNA, CDR2 YNFKEQ, per germline. The CDR3 covers 18 residues. The CDR3, as DNA: TGTGCCAGCAGCTCATATCTTGGACAGGGGGCACCCCAAGAGACCCAGTACTTC. It specifies CASSSYLGQGAPQETQYF.

The chain carries TRBV2 and TRBJ2-7; 8 bases fit TRBD1. CDR1 SNHLY and CDR2 FYNNEI come from the germline V gene. This CDR3 is built from 14 residues. The J segment lost 6 bases and the V segment lost 6 bases, leaving 10 bases of the junction unmatched. The CDR3 spells CASRLGQGGFEQYF. CDR3 sequence (DNA): TGTGCCAGCAGACTTGGACAGGGAGGCTTCGAGCAGTACTTC.

The genes are TRBV7-8 and TRBJ1-5, with D possibly matching TRBD1 (5 bases). Germline assignment: CDR1 SGHVS and CDR2 FQNEAQ. This CDR3 comprises 14 residues. Deletions cut 1 base from V and 4 bases from J, with 8 bases between. CDR3 amino acids: CASSLGRGNQPQHF. For the CDR3, the DNA is TGTGCCAGCAGCTTAGGAAGGGGTAATCAGCCCCAGCATTTT.

This clone was seen a single time. V and J are TRBV5-1 and TRBJ2-4, with 10 bases identical to TRBD2. The CDR3 is 18 residues long. V shed 7 bases, J shed 10 bases, and the junction held 23 bases outside the gene matches. Germline CDR1 reads SGHRS; CDR2 reads YFSETQ. CDR3 protein: CASLLAGPSLSQNDIQYF. The CDR3 DNA follows: TGCGCCAGCCTACTAGCGGGACCCTCCCTTAGCCAAAATGATATTCAGTACTTC.

The V gene is TRBV10-3, the J gene TRBJ1-1; D ambiguous. Germline CDR1 reads ENHRY; CDR2 reads SYGVKD. The CDR3 sequence is 14 residues long. Trimming removed 8 bases at V and 0 bases at J, with 13 bases between. The CDR3 region has the DNA TGTGCCATCTCTAGAGGGAACATGAACACTGAAGCTTTCTTT. Its translation: CAISRGNMNTEAFF.

CDR3 in amino acids: CASSLQGSQPQHF. Here the CDR3 DNA reads TGTGCCAGCAGTCTTCAGGGGAGTCAGCCCCAGCATTTT. V gene TRBV6-2 or TRBV6-3 combines with J gene TRBJ1-5, with D possibly TRBD1 on 6 matching bases. Germline V gives CDR1 MNHEY, CDR2 SVGEGT. This CDR3 has 13 amino acids. The V and J ends lost 5 bases and 6 bases respectively, with 11 bases between them.

This clone was recorded many times. The chain has TRBV28 and TRBJ1-2; 10 bases map to TRBD1. The V gene end was trimmed by 4 bases and the J gene end by 1 base; junction bases not matched to a gene: 9. The CDR3 runs to 17 residues. Germline V gene lookup returns CDR1 MDHEN and CDR2 SYDVKM. The DNA of the CDR3 is TGTGCCAGCAGTTCTAGGACAGGGGGAACGGGTAACTATGGCTACACCTTC. This encodes CASSSRTGGTGNYGYTF.

The gene calls are TRBV7-2 and TRBJ1-1; D gene uncertain. Germline loops: CDR1 SGHTA, CDR2 FQGNSA. Trimming removed 4 bases from V and 1 base from J, with 10 bases in between. The CDR3 is 14 amino acids. CDR3 residues: CASSYSPRNTEAFF. Written as DNA, the CDR3 is TGTGCCAGCAGCTATTCCCCCCGGAACACTGAAGCTTTCTTT.

The chain uses TRBV28 and TRBJ2-1; TRBD1 agrees at 7 bases. This CDR3 region has 17 residues. From germline, CDR1 is MDHEN and CDR2 SYDVKM. V lost 6 bases to trimming and J lost 0 bases; unmatched junction nucleotides: 11. In DNA form, the CDR3 reads TGTGCCAGCAGCAGCACCCGGGACAGTTTCTCCTACAATGAGCAGTTCTTC. This encodes CASSSTRDSFSYNEQFF.

In this sample, this clone turned up once. The genes are TRBV7-6 and TRBJ2-3, with D perhaps matching TRBD2 (6 bases). This CDR3 is built from 14 residues. Germline V lookup: CDR1 SGHVS, CDR2 FNYEAQ. V was trimmed by 5 bases and J by 6 bases, leaving 15 bases between them. CDR3 sequence: CASSPGGPVDTQYF. The DNA of the CDR3 is TGTGCCAGCAGCCCAGGAGGGCCTGTGGATACGCAGTATTTT. Together with reference TRBV7-6 and TRBJ2-3, the CDR3 gives the full variable domain: GAGVSQSPRYKVTKRGQDVALRCDPISGHVSLYWYRQALGQGPEFLTYFNYEAQQDKSGLPNDRFSAERPEGSISTLTIQRTEQRDSAMYRCASSPGGPVDTQYFGPGTRLTVL.

This rearrangement joins TRBV7-9 to TRBJ1-5; TRBD1 agrees at 7 bases. Germline V gene sequence: CDR1 SEHNR, CDR2 FQNEAQ (reference sequence). The CDR3 is 13 residues long. With V trimmed by 2 bases and J by 5 bases, 0 bases remained unmatched. Here the CDR3 DNA reads TGTGCCAGCAGCTTACAGGGGGATCAGCCCCAGCATTTT. Translated: CASSLQGDQPQHF.

The V gene is TRBV5-4, the J gene TRBJ1-1; D perhaps matches TRBD1 (5 bases). Trimming stripped 4 bases from V and 4 bases from J, with 11 bases between. The CDR3 totals 13 residues. Germline loops: CDR1 SGHNT, CDR2 YYREEE (reference sequence). In nucleotides, the CDR3 is TGTGCCAGCAGCGGCCAGGGCCTCACTGAAGCTTTCTTT. Its translation is CASSGQGLTEAFF.

This clone occurred once. This chain uses TRBV5-8 with TRBJ1-4; 12 nucleotides line up with TRBD1. Germline V CDR1 and CDR2: SGHTS, YDEGEE. V trimming: 4 bases; J trimming: 8 bases; junction bases outside the gene matches: 12. This CDR3 comprises 17 residues. This CDR3 reads CASSPRGQGASDEKLFF. The CDR3 bases are TGTGCCAGCAGCCCACGGGGACAGGGGGCGTCTGACGAAAAACTGTTTTTT.

V gene TRBV11-2 combines with J gene TRBJ2-2, with 15 bases fitting TRBD2. After removal of 4 bases from V and 4 bases from J, the junction contained 10 bases not matched to a gene. There are 19 residues in the CDR3. Germline V gene lookup returns CDR1 SGHAT and CDR2 FQNNGV. Here the CDR3 reads CASSSRTSGGAIGTGELFF. The CDR3, as DNA: TGTGCCAGCAGCTCAAGGACTAGCGGGGGGGCTATCGGCACCGGGGAGCTGTTTTTT.